These T cell receptor beta chains were read from a single sample in a study of blood T cell repertoires in COVID-19. Sequenced by immunoSEQ multiplex PCR; TCRdb stores in-frame clones only, minus some. The data contain 200,000 to 250,000 clones, about nine tenths of them singletons. Material: peripheral blood. Source of these receptors: a man aged 80 or over with acute or convalescent COVID-19. The CDR3 runs from the conserved cysteine through the conserved F or W. D genes are given only for firm matches. A clone size is listed for some rows: how often the clone was seen (once, few, many), or a class if it is expanded.

V gene: TRBV7-3; CDR3 length: 15; J gene: TRBJ1-1; D gene: .; clone size: .; CDR3 DNA: TGTGCCAGCAGCTTAGATTCAGGGCTTGGAACTGAAGCTTTCTTT; CDR3 protein: CASSLDSGLGTEAFF
V gene: TRBV3-1/TRBV3-2; CDR3 length: 17; J gene: TRBJ2-5; D gene: .; clone size: once; CDR3 DNA: TGTGCCAGCAGCCAAGCGGAAGGTTGGACAGCCCAAGAGACCCAGTACTTC; CDR3 protein: CASSQAEGWTAQETQYF
V gene: TRBV24-1; CDR3 length: 15; J gene: TRBJ1-5; D gene: TRBD1; clone size: .; CDR3 DNA: TGTGCCACCAGTGATGGGCCCACAGGGGGCCAGCCCCAGCATTTT; CDR3 protein: CATSDGPTGGQPQHF
V gene: TRBV5-1; CDR3 length: 16; J gene: TRBJ2-1; D gene: TRBD2; clone size: .; CDR3 DNA: TGCGCCAGCAGCTTGCTAGCGGGAGGGCCTCAAGGAGAGCAGTTCTTC; CDR3 protein: CASSLLAGGPQGEQFF
V gene: TRBV30; CDR3 length: 12; J gene: TRBJ2-3; D gene: TRBD1; clone size: .; CDR3 DNA: TGTGCCCGACAGGGGAACACAGATACGCAGTATTTT; CDR3 protein: CARQGNTDTQYF
V gene: TRBV3-1/TRBV3-2; CDR3 length: 16; J gene: TRBJ2-5; D gene: TRBD2; clone size: .; CDR3 DNA: TGTGCCAGCAGCCAAGGGAGTGCGGGGGGGGCGGAGACCCAGTACTTC; CDR3 protein: CASSQGSAGGAETQYF
V gene: TRBV3-1/TRBV3-2; CDR3 length: 16; J gene: TRBJ2-3; D gene: .; clone size: .; CDR3 DNA: TGTGCCAGCAGCCACCCGGGACTCAGCTCCGGAGATACGCAGTATTTT; CDR3 protein: CASSHPGLSSGDTQYF
V gene: TRBV28; CDR3 length: 13; J gene: TRBJ2-7; D gene: TRBD1; clone size: .; CDR3 DNA: TGTGCCAGCAGCACGGGACAGATGCCCGAGCAGTACTTC; CDR3 protein: CASSTGQMPEQYF
V gene: TRBV27; CDR3 length: 15; J gene: TRBJ1-5; D gene: TRBD1; clone size: few; CDR3 DNA: TGTGCCAGCTCTGGACAGGGGGCAAGCAATCAGCCCCAGCATTTT; CDR3 protein: CASSGQGASNQPQHF
V gene: TRBV18; CDR3 length: 15; J gene: TRBJ1-2; D gene: TRBD1; clone size: .; CDR3 DNA: TGTGCCAGCCGCCTCGAGACAGGGGGCAACTATGGCTACACCTTC; CDR3 protein: CASRLETGGNYGYTF
V gene: TRBV2; CDR3 length: 13; J gene: TRBJ1-4; D gene: .; clone size: .; CDR3 DNA: TGTGCCAGCAGGGAGGGCGGAAATGAAAAACTGTTTTTT; CDR3 protein: CASREGGNEKLFF